The 13 T cell receptor beta chains presented below share a single source sample, sequenced in a study of blood T cells in healthy people across ages. Using a J-beta primer mix together with a sample-barcoded 5' primer, a second PCR was run for 7 to 11 cycles. TCRdb independently ran MiXCR on the 5' RACE reads; one entry per CDR3 protein. The sample has over 1,500,000 distinct CDR3 sequences, roughly two fifths seen once; the top ten hold 20% to 25%. The sequencing sample was made of blood. Receptors originate from a human donor in good health.

This clonotype was detected a few times. This sequence joins TRBV20-1 and TRBJ2-4; D may match TRBD1 or TRBD2 (7 bases each). V lost 5 bases and J lost 13, with 21 bases in between. Germline V gene data show CDR1 as DFQATT and CDR2 as SNEGSKA (reference sequence). This CDR3 spans 13 amino acids. The CDR3: CSAVTSGDRKQYF. As DNA, the CDR3 is TGCAGTGCTGTCACGAGCGGGGACAGAAAACAGTACTTC.

The V call is TRBV4-3, the J call TRBJ2-1; unclear D gene. V lost 2 bases to trimming and J lost 8 bases, with 10 bases between them. The germline gives CDR1 LGHNA, CDR2 YSLEER. The CDR3 contains 13 residues. CDR3 in DNA: TGCGCCAGCAGCCAACTGCGCGGAGATGAGCAGTTCTTC. It encodes CASSQLRGDEQFF.

This clonotype showed up just a few times. The rearrangement links TRBV7-6 to TRBJ2-1, with 9 positions matching TRBD1. J lost 7 bases, V lost 2 bases, and 6 bases had no gene match. Looked up from germline, CDR1 is SGHVS and CDR2 is FNYEAQ. The CDR3 is 15 residues long. The CDR3 nucleotides read TGTGCCAGCAGCTTAATGGGACAGGGCGGAAATGAGCAGTTCTTC. This translates into CASSLMGQGGNEQFF.

The genes are TRBV20-1 and TRBJ2-2; D may match TRBD1 or TRBD2 (5 bases each). The CDR3 is 17 amino acids. The ends were cut back, 2 bases at V and 0 bases at J, with 16 bases in the middle. Germline V gene sequence: CDR1 DFQATT, CDR2 SNEGSKA (reference sequence). In nucleotides, the CDR3 is TGCAGTGCTAGACCAAGAGGGGCATTAACGAACACCGGGGAGCTGTTTTTT. It is translated as CSARPRGALTNTGELFF.

The table lists this clonotype with a few counts. The chain employs TRBV27 and TRBJ2-1; 8 positions match TRBD2. The tail of the sequence fits TRBJ2-7 better, so the J call may be wrong. The CDR3 is made up of 17 amino acids. Germline CDR1 is MNHEY and CDR2 is SMNVEV (reference sequence). The CDR3 nucleotides are TGTGCCAGCAGTTTCCAACTCCTTAGCGGGACGTACAATGAGCAGTACTTC. It translates to CASSFQLLSGTYNEQYF.

This clonotype has a handful of counts. The genes are TRBV18 and TRBJ1-6, with 7 bases aligning to TRBD1. The V gene end was trimmed by 6 bases and the J gene end by 7 bases; junction bases not matched to a gene: 12. Germline loops: CDR1 KGHSH, CDR2 LQKENI. This CDR3 contains 16 residues. The CDR3 DNA follows: TGTGCCAGCTCTCGGGACAGCTCCCTCGGAAATTCACCCCTCCACTTT. The encoded protein is CASSRDSSLGNSPLHF.

The chain couples TRBV2 to TRBJ2-5, with no clear D. Germline lookup yields CDR1 SNHLY and CDR2 FYNNEI. The V and J ends lost 4 bases and 5 bases respectively, with 17 bases between them. CDR3 length: 15 amino acids. The CDR3 coding sequence is TGTGCCAGCAGTGCGCAGGCCTGGGCGCGGGAGACCCAGTACTTC. Translation: CASSAQAWARETQYF.

The table lists this clonotype with a few counts. V is TRBV10-3 and J is TRBJ1-2, with D uncertain. The CDR3 has 14 amino acids. CDR1 is ENHRY, CDR2 SYGVKD, per germline. With 4 bases removed from V and 10 bases from J, the gap between germline ends came to 19 bases. CDR3 DNA sequence: TGTGCCATCAGTGGAAGACTCGCAACATCCCTCTACACCTTC. This translates into CAISGRLATSLYTF.

This clonotype has only a few counts. Relative to the germline gene, one junction end is altered; a read error may explain this. The chain is built from TRBV7-7 and TRBJ2-1, with D possibly being TRBD1 or TRBD2 (5 bases each). The CDR3 extends over 13 amino acids. The germline gives CDR1 SSHAT, CDR2 FNYEAQ (reference sequence). Here the CDR3 reads CASSPGLRAEQFF. The CDR3 coding sequence is TGTGCTAGCAGCCCGGGGCTGAGGGCTGAGCAGTTCTTC.

J is TRBJ2-1 and V is TRBV12-3 or TRBV12-4, with 7 bases fitting TRBD1. The CDR3 covers 16 residues. The V gene end was trimmed by 11 bases and the J gene end by 3 bases; junction bases not matched to a gene: 16. This CDR3 is CADHNKPGQFYNEQFF. Written as DNA, the CDR3 is TGTGCCGACCACAACAAACCGGGACAGTTCTACAATGAGCAGTTCTTC.

The chain couples TRBV11-3 to TRBJ2-5; 13 bases are a match to TRBD2. The CDR3 loop spans 18 amino acids. Germline V gene lookup returns CDR1 SGHNT and CDR2 YENEEA. The V gene end was trimmed by 2 bases and the J gene end by 4 bases; junction bases not matched to a gene: 10. Here the CDR3 DNA reads TGTGCCAGCAGCTTATCCCGGACTAGCGGGGGCTGGGGAGAGACCCAGTACTTC. It encodes CASSLSRTSGGWGETQYF.

This clonotype was picked up many times. The gene calls are TRBV29-1 and TRBJ2-7; 8 bases map to TRBD1. The V gene's germline CDR1 is SQVTM and CDR2 ANQGSEA. CDR3 length: 12 residues. V lost 4 bases to trimming and J lost 5 bases; unmatched junction nucleotides: 4. The CDR3 DNA is TGCAGCGTTGGACAGGGGCTCAACGAGCAGTACTTC. Its translation: CSVGQGLNEQYF.

Remarks on this clonotype: Germline and junction disagree at one end, which may indicate a read error. This sequence joins TRBV6-2 or TRBV6-3 and TRBJ2-1, with 13 nucleotides matching TRBD2. The CDR3 consists of 17 residues. In germline, CDR1 is MNHEY, CDR2 SVGEGT. This CDR3 reads CASSSPGLAGRYNGQFF. CDR3 nucleotide sequence: TGTGCCAGCAGTTCCCCGGGACTAGCGGGGAGGTACAATGGGCAGTTCTTC.